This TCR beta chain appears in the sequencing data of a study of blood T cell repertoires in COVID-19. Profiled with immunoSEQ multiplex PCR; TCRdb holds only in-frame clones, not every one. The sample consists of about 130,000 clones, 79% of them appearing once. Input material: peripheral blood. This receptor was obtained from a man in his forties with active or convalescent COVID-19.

CDR3 nucleotides: TGTGCCATCAGCCAGGGTAACGTCTACGAGCAGTACTTC. Amino acids: CAISQGNVYEQYF. The J gene is TRBJ2-7, the V gene TRBV10-3; D is perhaps TRBD1 (5 bases). Germline V gives CDR1 ENHRY, CDR2 SYGVKD. With 6 bases removed from V and 3 bases from J, the gap between germline ends came to 12 bases. The CDR3 sequence is 13 residues long.